The clone carrying this T cell receptor beta chain occurred a few times. Its antigen is currently unknown. This entry belongs to a study of T cell repertoires in cytomegalovirus infection. For the study at large: Public TCR beta signatures were indicative of both CMV infection and a matching HLA type.

TCRdb reprocessed the reads via MiXCR and lists one record per CDR3 protein. Of 300,000 to 400,000 distinct CDR3 sequences listed, approximately 18% are singletons. The V and J ends lost 1 base and 2 bases respectively, with 15 bases between them. The CDR3 length is 16 residues. From germline, CDR1 is SGHVS and CDR2 FNYEAQ. Study-wide results and caveats: Of the TCR beta families, the public ones yielded a cumulative frequency that identified carriers of CMV plus the relevant HLA. The response measured ex vivo was dominated by TCR beta clonotypes (HLA-C-restricted and CMV-specific).

Sample: PBMCs. The chain carries TRBV7-6 and TRBJ2-7, with D tentatively TRBD2 (6 bases). This receptor was obtained from a human donor in good health (CMV status not recorded). Some clones in this sample may be carry-over from other donors' samples. CDR3 region: CASSLESPSGAYEQYF. The CDR3 DNA reads as TGTGCCAGCAGCTTAGAATCTCCCTCGGGGGCCTACGAGCAGTACTTC.